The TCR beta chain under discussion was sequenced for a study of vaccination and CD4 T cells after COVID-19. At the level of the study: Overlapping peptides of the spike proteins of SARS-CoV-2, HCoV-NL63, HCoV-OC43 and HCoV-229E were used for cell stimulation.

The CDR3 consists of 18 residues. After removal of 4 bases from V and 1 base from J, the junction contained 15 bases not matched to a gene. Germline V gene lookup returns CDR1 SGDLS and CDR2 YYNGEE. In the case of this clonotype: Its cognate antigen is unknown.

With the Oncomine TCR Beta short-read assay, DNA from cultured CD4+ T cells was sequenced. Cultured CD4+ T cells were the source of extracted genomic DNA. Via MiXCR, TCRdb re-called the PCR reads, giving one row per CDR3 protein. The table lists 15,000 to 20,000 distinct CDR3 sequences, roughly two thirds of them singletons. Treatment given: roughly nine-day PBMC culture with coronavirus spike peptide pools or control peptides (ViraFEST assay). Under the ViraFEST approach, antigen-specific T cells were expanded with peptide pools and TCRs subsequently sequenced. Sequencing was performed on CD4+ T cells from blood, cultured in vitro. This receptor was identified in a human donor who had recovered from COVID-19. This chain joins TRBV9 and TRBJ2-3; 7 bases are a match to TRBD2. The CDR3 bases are TGTGCCAGCAGCTACACAGAACTAGCGAGGAGTGGCACAGATACGCAGTATTTT. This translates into CASSYTELARSGTDTQYF.